Listed here is a single T cell receptor (beta chain). This specimen belongs to a study of siplizumab effects on memory and regulatory T cells. TCRdb keeps only in-frame clones here, not all; method: immunoSEQ multiplex PCR. The table has more than 85,000 clones, around 90% seen once; the top ten hold 15%. CDR1 and CDR2 (germline): SGDLS, YYNGEE. The CDR3 loop spans 17 amino acids. V gave up 3 bases and J gave up 0 bases; unmatched junction bases: 8. Material for sequencing was CD4+ T cells sorted from blood. The V gene is TRBV9, the J gene TRBJ1-4; 7 positions match TRBD1. The TCR was taken from a human donor in good health. CDR3 residues: CASSGPGTETTNEKLFF. CDR3 in DNA: TGTGCCAGCAGCGGCCCCGGGACAGAAACAACTAATGAAAAACTGTTTTTT.